This T cell receptor (beta chain) is from a study of blood T cell repertoires in COVID-19. Whole-study context: Acute-phase and convalescent COVID-19 samples originated in the United States, Italy and Spain.

In the authors' methods: Scientists estimated how many nucleated cells there were by amplifying reference gene primers. Repertoires were generated with immunoSEQ multiplex PCR, while TCRdb's copy carries only in-frame clones and drops some. Clone size and V and J calls were adopted from that table, with D and trimming inferred from the DNA. The profile shows a few hundred thousand clones, 75% to 90% of them singletons. This CDR3 is built from 15 residues. Sequenced material: peripheral blood. The J gene is TRBJ2-7, the V gene TRBV21-1; the table names TRBD2, a call not compared with the DNA. TRBV21-1 is a pseudogene. This TCR was recovered from a human donor in a cohort sampled during active COVID-19. The DNA of the CDR3 is TGTGCCAGCAGCAAAGGGGGAGCGGGAGGGCGCGAGCAGTACTTC. Its protein is CASSKGGAGGREQYF.